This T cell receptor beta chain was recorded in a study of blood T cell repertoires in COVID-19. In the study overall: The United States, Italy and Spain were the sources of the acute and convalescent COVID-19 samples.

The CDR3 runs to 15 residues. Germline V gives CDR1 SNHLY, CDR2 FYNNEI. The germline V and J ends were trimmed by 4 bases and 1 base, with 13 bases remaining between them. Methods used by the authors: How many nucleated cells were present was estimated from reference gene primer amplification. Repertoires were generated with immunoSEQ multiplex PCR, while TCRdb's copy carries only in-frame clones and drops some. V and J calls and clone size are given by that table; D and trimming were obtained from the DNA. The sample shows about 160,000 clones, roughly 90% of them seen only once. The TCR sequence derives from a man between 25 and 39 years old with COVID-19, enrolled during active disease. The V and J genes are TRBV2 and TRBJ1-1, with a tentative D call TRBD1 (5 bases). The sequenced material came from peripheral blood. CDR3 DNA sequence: TGTGCCAGCAGTGGACGAGATCAGGGGAACACTGAAGCTTTCTTT. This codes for CASSGRDQGNTEAFF.